The next 5 T cell receptor beta chains were all read from a single sample in a study of shared clonotypes between healthy human individuals. Assay used: immunoSEQ multiplex PCR; TCRdb lists only in-frame clones, some missing. The sample contains around 720,000 clones, about three quarters of which appear only once. Sequenced input: memory CD4+ T cells sorted from blood. Specified subset: CD45RA-negative fraction. All receptors come from a woman in her 30s in good health.

The chain combines TRBV6-5 with TRBJ1-6, with D unclear. The CDR3 is 12 amino acids. Germline V gene sequence: CDR1 MNHEY, CDR2 SVGAGI. V was cut by 6 bases and J by 5 bases, with 5 bases left in between. The CDR3 reads CASSRHNSPLHF. In nucleotides, the CDR3 is TGTGCCAGCAGCCGACATAATTCACCCCTCCACTTT.

This clone appeared once. The chain has TRBV5-6 and TRBJ2-4; 8 bases align to TRBD1. Trimming cost V 0 bases and J 9 bases; bases outside gene matches: 11. Germline CDR1 reads SGHDT; CDR2 reads YYEEEE. This CDR3 has 16 residues. The CDR3 sequence is CASSLDGKRDRIIQYF. As DNA, the CDR3 is TGTGCCAGCAGCTTGGACGGTAAACGGGACAGGATCATTCAGTACTTC.

Worth noting for this clone: Distinct nucleotide sequences in the sample also encode this CDR3. The V gene is TRBV5-1, the J gene TRBJ1-3; a weak D match, TRBD1 (5 bases). The CDR3 runs to 14 residues. Germline CDR1 is SGHRS and CDR2 is YFSETQ. Trimming removed 2 bases at V and 3 bases at J, with 9 bases between. The CDR3 loop reads CASSFGTDGNTIYF. The CDR3 DNA follows: TGCGCCAGCAGCTTCGGGACGGATGGAAACACCATATATTTT.

This chain uses TRBV27 with TRBJ1-5; D is unclear. Per the germline V gene, CDR1 is MNHEY and CDR2 is SMNVEV (reference sequence). Trimming stripped 5 bases from V and 6 bases from J, with 11 bases between. The CDR3 consists of 13 residues. CDR3: CASSPYGGQPQHF. CDR3 in DNA: TGTGCCAGCAGTCCTTACGGAGGTCAGCCCCAGCATTTT.

The rearrangement joins TRBV30 to TRBJ2-1, with D perhaps TRBD2 (6 bases). Germline V lookup: CDR1 GTSNPN, CDR2 SVGIG (reference sequence). The V end lost 0 bases, the J end lost 9 bases, and 12 bases lay between the germline ends. The CDR3 totals 13 residues. The CDR3 spells CAWSVLAQGEQFF. CDR3 sequence (DNA): TGTGCCTGGAGTGTACTAGCCCAAGGTGAGCAGTTCTTC.